The next 26 T cell receptor beta chains were all read from a single sample in a study of blood T cells in healthy people across ages. The authors ran a second PCR of 7 to 11 cycles using a sample-barcoded 5' primer and a J-beta primer mix. One entry per CDR3 protein, called by TCRdb with MiXCR from the 5' RACE reads. The sample consists of some 1.4 million distinct CDR3 sequences, about 40% of them appearing once. The specimen sequenced was blood. The source is a woman aged 18 to 35 in good health.

This clonotype has a handful of counts. The rearrangement uses TRBV12-3 or TRBV12-4 and TRBJ2-7; possible D gene TRBD1, 6 bases. Trimming left V 8 bases short and J 2 bases short, with 13 bases between. This CDR3 comprises 13 residues. The CDR3: CASLGQPAYEQYF. CDR3 DNA sequence: TGTGCCAGCCTCGGACAGCCAGCCTACGAGCAGTACTTC.

This clonotype was seen a few times. As DNA, the CDR3 is TGCAGCGTCCCTAGTCGCGGAAACTATGGCTACACCTTC. Residues: CSVPSRGNYGYTF. The V gene is TRBV29-1, the J gene TRBJ1-2; D is ambiguous. CDR3 length equals 13 residues. CDR1 is SQVTM and CDR2 is ANQGSEA in the germline V gene. Trimming removed 6 bases at V and 2 bases at J, with 13 bases between.

V is TRBV5-1 and J is TRBJ2-2; D is ambiguous. V lost 1 base and J 5 bases, leaving 15 bases between the germline ends. The CDR3 spans 16 residues. CDR1 is SGHRS and CDR2 is YFSETQ in the germline V gene. The CDR3 DNA is TGCGCCAGCAGCTTGCGCGCCTCTCAGGAGACCGGGGAGCTGTTTTTT. Translating it yields CASSLRASQETGELFF. Combining the CDR3 with reference TRBV5-1 and TRBJ2-2 gives the whole variable domain KAGVTQTPRYLIKTRGQQVTLSCSPISGHRSVSWYQQTPGQGLQFLFEYFSETQRNKGNFPGRFSGRQFSNSRSEMNVSTLELGDSALYLCASSLRASQETGELFFGEGSRLTVL.

The rearrangement uses TRBV20-1 and TRBJ1-1; D uncertain. V dropped 4 bases and J dropped 7 bases, with 13 bases sitting between them. The CDR3 is 12 residues long. From germline, CDR1 is DFQATT and CDR2 SNEGSKA (reference sequence). The CDR3 protein is CSAIWTPSEAFF. CDR3 DNA: TGCAGTGCTATTTGGACCCCAAGTGAAGCTTTCTTT.

V is TRBV3-1 and J is TRBJ2-5, with 12 nucleotides matching TRBD1. Germline assignment: CDR1 LGHDT and CDR2 YNNKEL (reference sequence). V trimming: 2 bases; J trimming: 11 bases; junction bases outside the gene matches: 18. The CDR3 is 18 residues long. The CDR3 region has the DNA TGTGCCAGCAGCCAATTTATAGGGGGGACAGGGGGCTACAATGAGCAGTACTTC. It encodes CASSQFIGGTGGYNEQYF.

This clonotype was seen more than once but under ten times. The chain carries TRBV6-5 and TRBJ1-4; a possible D gene is TRBD1 (5 bases). This CDR3 is built from 14 residues. V was cut by 5 bases and J by 3 bases, with 10 bases left in between. In germline, CDR1 is MNHEY, CDR2 SVGAGI. CDR3 DNA: TGTGCCAGCAGTGTCGGGGGGGCTAATGAAAAACTGTTTTTT. Protein: CASSVGGANEKLFF.

This chain joins TRBV10-3 and TRBJ1-2; TRBD1 matches 12 bases. This CDR3 has 14 residues. CDR1 and CDR2 (germline): ENHRY, SYGVKD. The V gene end was trimmed by 7 bases and the J gene end by 8 bases; junction bases not matched to a gene: 8. The CDR3 here is CAIKGTGGESGYTF. In nucleotides, the CDR3 is TGTGCCATCAAAGGGACAGGGGGCGAGAGCGGCTACACCTTC.

The sample holds a few counts of this clonotype. V and J are TRBV6-1 and TRBJ2-1; perhaps TRBD1 as D (6 bases). Germline V gene sequence: CDR1 MNHNS, CDR2 SASEGT. The CDR3 spans 16 residues. V dropped 3 bases and J dropped 5 bases, with 17 bases sitting between them. CDR3 DNA sequence: TGTGCCAGCAGTGAGGGCGCAGGGGTTGTAGACAATGAGCAGTTCTTC. Translating it yields CASSEGAGVVDNEQFF.

The chain joins TRBV12-5 to TRBJ2-2, with 8 bases lining up with TRBD2. CDR3 size: 18 residues. V was clipped by 2 bases and J by 5 bases; unmatched bases: 13. Germline V gene lookup returns CDR1 LGHNT and CDR2 FRNRAP. The CDR3 loop reads CASGLFRTSRKGTGELFF. In DNA form, the CDR3 reads TGTGCTAGTGGTTTGTTTCGGACTAGCAGGAAGGGAACCGGGGAGCTGTTTTTT.

This chain joins TRBV24-1 and TRBJ2-5, with TRBD1 as a possible D gene (5 bases). The end of the DNA fits TRBJ2-7 better, so the J call may be wrong. The CDR3 consists of 15 residues. Looked up from germline, CDR1 is KGHDR and CDR2 is SFDVKD. CDR3 amino acids: CATSDLGVINYEQYF. The CDR3 DNA reads TGTGCCACCAGTGATTTAGGGGTGATTAACTACGAGCAGTACTTC.

The chain couples TRBV20-1 to TRBJ1-1, with D unresolved. Germline V gene lookup returns CDR1 DFQATT and CDR2 SNEGSKA (reference sequence). The CDR3 totals 13 residues. The V gene lost 4 bases and the J gene lost 0 bases, with 9 bases spanning the gap. CDR3 DNA: TGCAGTGCTAAAGGCGGGGTGAACACTGAAGCTTTCTTT. This gives the protein CSAKGGVNTEAFF.

This clonotype has only a few counts. The J gene is TRBJ2-1, the V gene TRBV9; 9 positions agree with TRBD2. With V trimmed by 4 bases and J by 1 base, 6 bases remained unmatched. Germline CDR1 SGDLS, CDR2 YYNGEE. There are 16 residues in the CDR3. CDR3 sequence reads: CASSTWTSASYNEQFF. The CDR3 bases are TGTGCCAGCAGCACATGGACTAGCGCTTCCTACAATGAGCAGTTCTTC.

This clonotype was counted a few times. This chain joins TRBV5-1 and TRBJ2-3; tentatively, D is TRBD1 (6 bases). The CDR3 length is 15 residues. The ends were cut back, 2 bases at V and 1 base at J, with 11 bases in the middle. Germline values: CDR1 SGHRS, CDR2 YFSETQ. In DNA form, the CDR3 reads TGCGCCAGCAGCTTTAGGGGGTCAGGCACAGATACGCAGTATTTT. It translates to CASSFRGSGTDTQYF.

The V gene is TRBV20-1, the J gene TRBJ2-1; possibly TRBD2 for D (6 bases). The V and J ends lost 0 bases and 7 bases respectively, with 13 bases between them. The CDR3 length is 14 residues. Germline values: CDR1 DFQATT, CDR2 SNEGSKA (reference sequence). CDR3 DNA: TGCAGTGCTAGAGATAGACTAGTTATGAATGAGCAGTTCTTC. As protein: CSARDRLVMNEQFF.

The chain has TRBV7-9 and TRBJ2-3; D remains unclear. CDR1 is SEHNR and CDR2 is FQNEAQ in the germline V gene (reference sequence). V lost 10 bases and J 2 bases, leaving 16 bases between the germline ends. This CDR3 contains 14 residues. The CDR3, as DNA: TGTGCCACCAGGTTCGCCTCCTTCACAGATACGCAGTATTTT. Its protein is CATRFASFTDTQYF.

V usage is TRBV5-5 and J usage is TRBJ2-3; 11 positions agree with TRBD2. The CDR3 runs to 17 residues. In germline, CDR1 is SGHKS, CDR2 YYEKEE (reference sequence). Trimming removed 2 bases from V and 2 bases from J; junction bases left unmatched: 7. The chain's CDR3 is CASSFTSGGYYTDTQYF. The DNA for the CDR3 is TGTGCCAGCAGCTTTACTAGCGGGGGATATTACACAGATACGCAGTATTTT.

This clonotype has a count of ten or more. The J gene is TRBJ2-5, the V gene TRBV11-1; 9 nucleotides line up with TRBD2. CDR3 size: 15 residues. Germline V gene sequence: CDR1 SGHAT, CDR2 FQDESV (reference sequence). The ends lost 3 bases at V and 0 bases at J; junction bases unmatched: 2. The CDR3 DNA is TGTGCCAGCAGCTTCCTAGCGGGGTACCAAGAGACCCAGTACTTC. Protein: CASSFLAGYQETQYF.

This clonotype was detected a few times. The chain recombines TRBV27 with TRBJ2-3; 10 bases map to TRBD2. This CDR3 contains 16 residues. The V and J ends lost 4 bases and 3 bases, in that order; junction bases with no gene match: 7. Germline V gene data show CDR1 as MNHEY and CDR2 as SMNVEV (reference sequence). The CDR3 region is CASSSIAGGTTDTQYF. CDR3 in DNA: TGTGCCAGCAGTTCAATAGCGGGGGGCACGACAGATACGCAGTATTTT.

The CDR3 loop is CASSTRTADYTF. CDR3 nucleotides: TGTGCCAGCAGTACTAGGACAGCGGACTACACCTTC. The chain links TRBV6-1 to TRBJ1-2; a weak D match, TRBD1 (6 bases). V dropped 5 bases and J dropped 10 bases, with 14 bases sitting between them. CDR3 size: 12 residues. Germline lookup yields CDR1 MNHNS and CDR2 SASEGT.

This clonotype occurred a few times. CDR3 residues: CASYRQAYGYTF. DNA of the CDR3: TGTGCCAGTTATCGACAGGCCTATGGCTACACCTTC. This chain links TRBV2 with TRBJ1-2; weak D call: TRBD1 (6 bases). The CDR3 sequence is 12 residues long. V shed 9 bases and J shed 4 bases, with 12 bases lying between them. In germline, CDR1 is SNHLY, CDR2 FYNNEI.

The chain has TRBV6-1 and TRBJ2-7, with D perhaps TRBD2 (6 bases). V was shortened by 1 base and J by 0 bases, with 13 bases between the two germline ends. The CDR3 is made up of 16 amino acids. The germline V gene encodes CDR1 MNHNS and CDR2 SASEGT. Here the CDR3 DNA reads TGTGCCAGCAGTGAAGTGTGGGCGGGAAGCTCCTACGAGCAGTACTTC. It yields the protein CASSEVWAGSSYEQYF.

This clonotype turned up a few times. The chain combines TRBV7-8 with TRBJ2-1; no reliable D call. This CDR3 has 13 residues. Per germline, CDR1 SGHVS and CDR2 FQNEAQ. V lost 2 bases and J lost 5, with 7 bases in between. The DNA of the CDR3 is TGTGCCAGCAGCTTACTTCTCAACAATGAGCAGTTCTTC. Protein sequence: CASSLLLNNEQFF. Complete variable domain (other parts from reference TRBV7-8 and TRBJ2-1): GAGVSQSPRYKVAKRGQDVALRCDPISGHVSLFWYQQALGQGPEFLTYFQNEAQLDKSGLPSDRFFAERPEGSVSTLKIQRTQQEDSAVYLCASSLLLNNEQFFGPGTRLTVL.

A few counts support this clonotype. The J gene is TRBJ2-2, the V gene TRBV25-1; D is perhaps TRBD2 (6 bases). V shed 1 base and J shed 5 bases, with 14 bases lying between them. Looked up from germline, CDR1 is MGHDK and CDR2 is SYGVNS. This CDR3 has 16 amino acids. The CDR3 region has the DNA TGTGCCAGCAGTGAATCGGGGACGGCGGGAACCGGGGAGCTGTTTTTT. The encoded protein is CASSESGTAGTGELFF.

The rearrangement joins TRBV18 to TRBJ2-3; 12 nucleotides match TRBD2. The CDR3 totals 16 residues. Germline CDR1 reads KGHSH; CDR2 reads LQKENI. V lost 6 bases, J lost 4 bases, and 8 bases stayed unmatched. DNA of the CDR3: TGTGCCAGCTCCCCCAGACTAGCGGGGGTATCAGATACGCAGTATTTT. As protein: CASSPRLAGVSDTQYF.

This clonotype was counted a few times. The chain uses TRBV15 and TRBJ1-5; 8 nucleotides match TRBD1. The J segment lost 10 bases and the V segment lost 8 bases, leaving 7 bases of the junction unmatched. The germline V gene has CDR1 LNHNV and CDR2 YYDKDF (reference sequence). The CDR3 is 12 residues long. Here the CDR3 DNA reads TGTGCCACCGCTCCGACAGGGGAACCCCAGCATTTT. It codes for CATAPTGEPQHF.

CDR3 nucleotide sequence: TGTGCCACCAACAAAAGGCAGGGTTTGAGCGAGCAGTACTTC. This translates into CATNKRQGLSEQYF. The chain links TRBV15 to TRBJ2-5; D may be TRBD1 (5 bases). Near its end, the DNA agrees better with TRBJ2-7, so the J call may be wrong. Germline V gene data show CDR1 as LNHNV and CDR2 as YYDKDF (reference sequence). The CDR3 has 14 amino acids.